This T cell receptor beta chain was sequenced for a study of cytomegalovirus exposure and HLA in healthy donors. Study summary: Sequencing of 150 million to 200 million T cells in an earlier analysis found approximately 120 million unique TCR beta sequences.

PCR employed 60 Vbeta and 13 Jbeta primers. Clones were sequenced by immunoSEQ multiplex PCR, and TCRdb holds only the in-frame ones, with some missing. The sample yields 150,000 to 200,000 clones, more than 70% seen once. This CDR3 region has 15 residues. The ends lost 4 bases at V and 2 bases at J; junction bases unmatched: 7. Germline V CDR1 and CDR2: PRHDT, FYEKMQ (reference sequence). The TCR sequence derives from a boy between 10 and 17 years old in good health and CMV-seronegative. Sequenced: PBMCs. The chain has TRBV13 and TRBJ2-7; 8 bases map to TRBD2. For the CDR3, the DNA is TGTGCCAGCAGCTCGACCGGGACTAGTCCCTACGAGCAGTACTTC. Its translation is CASSSTGTSPYEQYF.